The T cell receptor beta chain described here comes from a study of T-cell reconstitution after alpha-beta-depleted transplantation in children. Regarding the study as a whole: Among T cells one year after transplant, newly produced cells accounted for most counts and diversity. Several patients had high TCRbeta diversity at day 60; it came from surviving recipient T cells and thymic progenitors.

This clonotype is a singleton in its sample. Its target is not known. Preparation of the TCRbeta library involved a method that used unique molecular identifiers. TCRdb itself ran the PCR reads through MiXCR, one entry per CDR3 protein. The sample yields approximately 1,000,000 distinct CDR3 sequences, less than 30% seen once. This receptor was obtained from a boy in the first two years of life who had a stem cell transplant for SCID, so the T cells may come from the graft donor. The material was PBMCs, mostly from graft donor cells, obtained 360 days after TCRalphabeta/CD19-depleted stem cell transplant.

CDR3 loop: CASSEAGTGFDGYTF. In DNA, the CDR3 is TGCGCCAGCAGTGAAGCGGGGACAGGATTTGATGGCTACACCTTC. The chain uses TRBV10-2 and TRBJ1-2; 8 nucleotides match TRBD1. This CDR3 spans 15 amino acids. V gave up 3 bases and J gave up 6 bases; unmatched junction bases: 9. Germline CDR1 WSHSY, CDR2 SAAADI.